Listed below are T cell receptor beta chains from one sample, sequenced in a study of PD-L1 blockade in urothelial cancer. Clones were read by immunoSEQ multiplex PCR, and TCRdb kept only the in-frame ones, dropping some. The profile shows some 50,000 clones, 70% to 90% of them singletons. Sequences were derived from PBMCs, sampled around atezolizumab (anti-PD-L1) treatment. These receptors originate from a man aged 50 to 60 with urothelial cancer. Each CDR3 is given with its conserved first and last residue. D genes are given only for firm matches.

CDR3aa: CASRWVGQGYGYTF
d_gene: TRBD1
len: 14
j_gene: TRBJ1-2
v_gene: TRBV28

CDR3aa: CSVGRDQSSYEQYF
d_gene: .
len: 14
j_gene: TRBJ2-7
v_gene: TRBV29-1

CDR3aa: CASSYNGPQGAGGYTF
d_gene: TRBD1
len: 16
j_gene: TRBJ1-2
v_gene: TRBV6-5

CDR3aa: CASSIKGGSNQPQHF
d_gene: .
len: 15
j_gene: TRBJ1-5
v_gene: TRBV6-6

CDR3aa: CSVTLAANEQFF
d_gene: .
len: 12
j_gene: TRBJ2-1
v_gene: TRBV29-1

CDR3aa: CAISGADRALAYEQYF
d_gene: TRBD1
len: 16
j_gene: TRBJ2-7
v_gene: TRBV10-3

CDR3aa: CASSLQGVGSLRRYNEQFF
d_gene: TRBD1
len: 19
j_gene: TRBJ2-1
v_gene: TRBV7-6

CDR3aa: CASSFETRETQYF
d_gene: .
len: 13
j_gene: TRBJ2-5
v_gene: TRBV7-9

CDR3aa: CASSEASGGTGVRRETQYF
d_gene: TRBD1
len: 19
j_gene: TRBJ2-5
v_gene: TRBV10-2

CDR3aa: CASSLGLAGREQYF
d_gene: TRBD2
len: 14
j_gene: TRBJ2-7
v_gene: TRBV5-4

CDR3aa: CASSRSSGGSTDTQYF
d_gene: TRBD2
len: 16
j_gene: TRBJ2-3
v_gene: TRBV13

CDR3aa: CASSPGTSGSIGELFF
d_gene: TRBD2
len: 16
j_gene: TRBJ2-2
v_gene: TRBV27

CDR3aa: CASSVQGRTEAFF
d_gene: TRBD1
len: 13
j_gene: TRBJ1-1
v_gene: TRBV27

CDR3aa: CASSSTRNTGELFF
d_gene: .
len: 14
j_gene: TRBJ2-2
v_gene: TRBV5-1

CDR3aa: CASVAGTGSTNEKLFF
d_gene: .
len: 16
j_gene: TRBJ1-4
v_gene: TRBV21-1

CDR3aa: CASSLGRYEQYF
d_gene: .
len: 12
j_gene: TRBJ2-7
v_gene: TRBV7-8

CDR3aa: CASIRGQGGTEAFF
d_gene: TRBD1
len: 14
j_gene: TRBJ1-1
v_gene: TRBV6-5

CDR3aa: CASSGQSSNQPQHF
d_gene: .
len: 14
j_gene: TRBJ1-5
v_gene: TRBV5-5

CDR3aa: CASSRDSHGNTIYF
d_gene: TRBD1
len: 14
j_gene: TRBJ1-3
v_gene: TRBV2

CDR3aa: CASSPAARQETQYF
d_gene: .
len: 14
j_gene: TRBJ2-5
v_gene: TRBV18

CDR3aa: CASSQLIGLAGGAGELFF
d_gene: TRBD2
len: 18
j_gene: TRBJ2-2
v_gene: TRBV14

CDR3aa: CASRQGALGDTQYF
d_gene: .
len: 14
j_gene: TRBJ2-3
v_gene: TRBV6-5

CDR3aa: CASSFGEERGRESSYNEQFF
d_gene: .
len: 20
j_gene: TRBJ2-1
v_gene: TRBV11-3

CDR3aa: CASSSSLAKNIQYF
d_gene: .
len: 14
j_gene: TRBJ2-4
v_gene: TRBV11-3

CDR3aa: CASRPSGVSGANVLTF
d_gene: .
len: 16
j_gene: TRBJ2-6
v_gene: TRBV5-1

CDR3aa: CATGTGAAYNSPLHF
d_gene: TRBD1
len: 15
j_gene: TRBJ1-6
v_gene: TRBV18

CDR3aa: CASSLGGYSNQPQHF
d_gene: .
len: 15
j_gene: TRBJ1-5
v_gene: TRBV28

CDR3aa: CASSQAQGIYNEQFF
d_gene: .
len: 15
j_gene: TRBJ2-1
v_gene: TRBV14

CDR3aa: CASTTTWGGPWGKKLFF
d_gene: .
len: 17
j_gene: TRBJ1-4
v_gene: TRBV27

CDR3aa: CASSLVFQQETQYF
d_gene: .
len: 14
j_gene: TRBJ2-5
v_gene: TRBV5-1

CDR3aa: CASSRRQGDTDTQYF
d_gene: TRBD1
len: 15
j_gene: TRBJ2-3
v_gene: TRBV28

CDR3aa: CASSMGPTGTPTSTQYF
d_gene: .
len: 17
j_gene: TRBJ2-3
v_gene: TRBV19

CDR3aa: CASSLQGASYEQYF
d_gene: TRBD1
len: 14
j_gene: TRBJ2-7
v_gene: TRBV28

CDR3aa: CASSQGQGVAARSHNEQFF
d_gene: TRBD1
len: 19
j_gene: TRBJ2-1
v_gene: TRBV14

CDR3aa: CASALATGRPYEQYF
d_gene: .
len: 15
j_gene: TRBJ2-7
v_gene: TRBV28